What follows are 18 T cell receptor beta chains derived from one specimen sequenced in a study of Ad26.COV2.S vaccination and SARS-CoV-2 variants. Treatment noted: around 19 received Ad26.COV2.S at low or high dose, single or two shots; 5 received placebo; per-sample allocation not given. Day 63 following the first vaccine or placebo injection was when the samples were taken. The assay was immunoSEQ multiplex PCR, and TCRdb's table has in-frame clones only and misses some. The sample contains hundreds of thousands of clones, approximately 90% of which appear only once. The material was peripheral blood, obtained in a trial of Ad26.COV2.S vaccine versus placebo. The receptor source for this set is a person aged 18 to 65 who received the Ad26.COV2.S COVID-19 vaccine or a placebo.

The chain combines TRBV6-2 or TRBV6-3 with TRBJ2-7; D is ambiguous. This CDR3 has 16 residues. Germline CDR1 is MNHEY and CDR2 is SVGEGT. The V end lost 6 bases, the J end lost 1 base, and 19 bases lay between the germline ends. DNA for the CDR3: TGTGCCAGCAGCTTCGGTAGATTCGAGTATTCCTACGAGCAGTACTTC. Encoded protein: CASSFGRFEYSYEQYF.

V gene TRBV2 combines with J gene TRBJ2-5; 7 bases map to TRBD1. Germline CDR1 SNHLY, CDR2 FYNNEI. The CDR3 consists of 15 residues. Germline trimming cut 6 bases from V and 1 base from J; bases unmatched to any gene: 8. This chain's CDR3 is CASSRGTVLQETQYF. The CDR3 bases are TGTGCCAGCAGCCGAGGGACAGTACTCCAAGAGACCCAGTACTTC.

The V call is TRBV15, the J call TRBJ1-2, with 7 positions matching TRBD1. There are 14 residues in the CDR3. CDR1 and CDR2 (germline): LNHNV, YYDKDF (reference sequence). V lost 3 bases, J lost 8 bases, and 9 bases stayed unmatched. The CDR3 region has the DNA TGTGCCACCAGCAGGGTCGACAGGGAGGACGGCTACACCTTC. Its translation: CATSRVDREDGYTF.

This CDR3 reads CASSPPGAVQETQYF. In nucleotides, the CDR3 is TGTGCCAGCAGTCCCCCAGGAGCGGTACAAGAGACCCAGTACTTC. The chain recombines TRBV28 with TRBJ2-5; TRBD2 might be the D (5 bases). Trimming shortened V by 5 bases and J by 2 bases, and 15 bases separated the two germline ends. Germline V CDR1 and CDR2: MDHEN, SYDVKM. This CDR3 comprises 15 residues.

This clone was observed a single time. V is TRBV20-1 and J is TRBJ2-3; 8 bases match TRBD2. CDR1 is DFQATT and CDR2 is SNEGSKA in the germline V gene (reference sequence). CDR3 length equals 14 residues. With V trimmed by 3 bases and J by 1 base, 3 bases remained unmatched. The CDR3 sequence: CSASPGGGTDTQYF. The CDR3 DNA sequence: TGCAGTGCTAGTCCGGGGGGGGGCACAGATACGCAGTATTTT.

V usage is TRBV6-2 or TRBV6-3 and J usage is TRBJ2-1, with D possibly TRBD2 on 6 matching bases. The CDR3 runs 16 residues. The germline CDR1 and CDR2 sequences are MNHEY and SVGEGT. The germline V and J ends were trimmed by 6 bases and 3 bases, with 18 bases remaining between them. The CDR3 DNA is TGTGCCAGCAGCAAGGAGGGCAGGCGCTTCTACAATGAGCAGTTCTTC. Amino acid sequence: CASSKEGRRFYNEQFF.

The rearrangement joins TRBV6-1 to TRBJ1-5, with a possible D match to TRBD1 (5 bases). The CDR3 has 14 amino acids. V was cut by 3 bases and J by 2 bases, with 8 bases left in between. Germline V lookup: CDR1 MNHNS, CDR2 SASEGT. The CDR3 sequence: CASSDEGGNQPQHF. The CDR3 region has the DNA TGTGCCAGCAGTGATGAAGGGGGCAATCAGCCCCAGCATTTT.

The V and J genes are TRBV4-3 and TRBJ2-7; D gene ambiguous. Germline-derived CDR1 and CDR2 are LGHNA and YSLEER. The V end was cut by 2 bases, the J end by 2 bases, with 10 bases between. The CDR3 is made up of 14 amino acids. The CDR3 is CASSQYPGTYEQYF. CDR3 nucleotide sequence: TGCGCCAGCAGCCAATACCCCGGTACCTACGAGCAGTACTTC.

The chain combines TRBV27 with TRBJ2-5; possible D gene TRBD2, 6 bases. The V end was cut by 5 bases, the J end by 3 bases, with 13 bases between. The V gene's germline CDR1 is MNHEY and CDR2 SMNVEV (reference sequence). The CDR3 loop spans 14 amino acids. DNA for the CDR3: TGTGCCAGCAGTAAGGCGGGGATGGAAGAGACCCAGTACTTC. This translates into CASSKAGMEETQYF.

The chain employs TRBV3-1 (or the pseudogene TRBV3-2) and TRBJ2-7, with 8 bases fitting TRBD1. Germline-derived CDR1 and CDR2 are LGHDT and YNNKEL (reference sequence). The CDR3 extends over 17 amino acids. V gave up 4 bases and J gave up 3 bases; unmatched junction bases: 14. As DNA, the CDR3 is TGTGCCAGCAGCCCCCAGCCTACAGGGGGTATATTCTACGAGCAGTACTTC. It specifies CASSPQPTGGIFYEQYF.

V and J are TRBV28 and TRBJ2-7; possibly TRBD1 for D (6 bases). Trimming took 8 bases from V and 0 from J, leaving 20 bases between them. Germline V gene sequence: CDR1 MDHEN, CDR2 SYDVKM. This CDR3 contains 16 residues. As DNA, the CDR3 is TGTGCCAGCCCCTATTACCCCACAGGGAGCTCCTACGAGCAGTACTTC. Translated: CASPYYPTGSSYEQYF. Looking up the rest from reference TRBV28 and TRBJ2-7 gives the full variable domain: DVKVTQSSRYLVKRTGEKVFLECVQDMDHENMFWYRQDPGLGLRLIYFSYDVKMKEKGDIPEGYSVSREKKERFSLILESASTNQTSMYLCASPYYPTGSSYEQYFGPGTRLTVT.

J is TRBJ1-3 and V is TRBV6-5; the D gene is possibly TRBD1 (6 bases). The CDR3 consists of 15 residues. Trimming removed 2 bases at V and 0 bases at J, with 8 bases between. Germline CDR1 and CDR2: MNHEY and SVGAGI. CDR3 in DNA: TGTGCCAGCAGTTACGGGGGCTTCTCTGGAAACACCATATATTTT. It is translated as CASSYGGFSGNTIYF.

The chain couples TRBV28 to TRBJ2-7; D is possibly TRBD2 (7 bases). V was pared by 4 bases and J by 3 bases, with 13 bases between. This CDR3 spans 14 amino acids. Germline loops: CDR1 MDHEN, CDR2 SYDVKM. Here the CDR3 reads CASSSRGPIYEQYF. CDR3 DNA: TGTGCCAGCAGTTCGCGGGGGCCCATCTACGAGCAGTACTTC.

This clone appeared many times. The V gene is TRBV5-5, the J gene TRBJ1-2; D is perhaps TRBD1 (6 bases). Trimming pared 0 bases from V and 3 bases from J, leaving 15 bases between. This CDR3 comprises 16 residues. Looked up from germline, CDR1 is SGHKS and CDR2 is YYEKEE (reference sequence). The CDR3 reads CASSLDGRRTDYGYTF. CDR3 coding DNA: TGTGCCAGCAGCTTGGACGGGCGAAGGACAGACTATGGCTACACCTTC. The complete variable domain, with remaining parts taken from reference TRBV5-5 and TRBJ1-2, reads DAGVTQSPTHLIKTRGQQVTLRCSPISGHKSVSWYQQVLGQGPQFIFQYYEKEERGRGNFPDRFSARQFPNYSSELNVNALLLGDSALYLCASSLDGRRTDYGYTFGSGTRLTVV.

The chain is built from TRBV5-6 and TRBJ2-1, with D perhaps TRBD1 (6 bases). Germline loops: CDR1 SGHDT, CDR2 YYEEEE. Trimming took off 2 bases at V and 4 bases at J, with 10 bases between the two ends. CDR3 length: 14 amino acids. The CDR3 nucleotides read TGTGCCAGCAGCTTAGGGCAGGGGTACAATGAGCAGTTCTTC. It codes for CASSLGQGYNEQFF.

V is TRBV28 and J is TRBJ1-2, with D hard to call. V gave up 3 bases and J gave up 8 bases, with 7 bases separating them. CDR3 length equals 11 residues. The germline V gene has CDR1 MDHEN and CDR2 SYDVKM. The CDR3 sequence: CASSLSDGYTF. CDR3 coding DNA: TGTGCCAGCAGTTTGTCGGACGGCTACACCTTC.

The chain carries TRBV28 and TRBJ1-4, with D maybe TRBD1 (6 bases). V was shortened by 1 base and J by 5 bases, with 14 bases between the two germline ends. The CDR3 has 16 amino acids. Germline V gene data show CDR1 as MDHEN and CDR2 as SYDVKM. CDR3 sequence reads: CASSLLSRGKNEKLFF. Written as DNA, the CDR3 is TGTGCCAGCAGTTTATTATCGAGGGGGAAAAATGAAAAACTGTTTTTT.

The rearrangement uses TRBV6-2 or TRBV6-3 and TRBJ1-2, with D maybe TRBD1 (5 bases). CDR1 MNHEY and CDR2 SVGEGT come from the germline V gene. The CDR3 is 16 amino acids. Trimming left V 6 bases short and J 0 bases short, with 17 bases between. The CDR3 nucleotides read TGTGCCAGCAGCCCCCCTTTTGACAGAGCTAACTATGGCTACACCTTC. This codes for CASSPPFDRANYGYTF.